This TCR beta chain is drawn from a study of T cell changes during pregnancy in multiple sclerosis. The CDR3 spans 15 residues. The V gene's germline CDR1 is SGHKS and CDR2 YYEKEE (reference sequence). V lost 2 bases, J lost 10 bases, and 6 bases stayed unmatched. The protocol was immunoSEQ multiplex PCR, while the TCRdb copy is restricted to in-frame clones and leaves out a portion. The sample has about 69,000 clones; 70% to 90% are singletons. This sample comprised peripheral blood, obtained before pregnancy. The chain couples TRBV5-5 to TRBJ2-1, with 13 bases lining up with TRBD2. This sequence originates from a female donor with multiple sclerosis, enrolled in a pregnancy study. The chain's CDR3 is CASSFRTSGSSEQFF. CDR3 in DNA: TGTGCCAGCAGCTTTAGGACTAGCGGGAGTTCGGAGCAGTTCTTC.